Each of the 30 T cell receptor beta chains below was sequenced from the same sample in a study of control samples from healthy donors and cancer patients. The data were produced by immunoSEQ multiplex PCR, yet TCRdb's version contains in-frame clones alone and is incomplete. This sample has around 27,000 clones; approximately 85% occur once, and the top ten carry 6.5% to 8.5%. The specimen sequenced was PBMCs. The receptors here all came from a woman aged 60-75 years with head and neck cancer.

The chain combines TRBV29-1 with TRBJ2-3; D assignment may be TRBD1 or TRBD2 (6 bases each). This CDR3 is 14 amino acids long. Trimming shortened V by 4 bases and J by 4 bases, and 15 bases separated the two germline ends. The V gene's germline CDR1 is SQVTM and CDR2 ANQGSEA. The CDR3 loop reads CSVVWGADPDTQYF. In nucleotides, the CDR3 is TGCAGCGTTGTGTGGGGGGCCGACCCAGATACGCAGTATTTT.

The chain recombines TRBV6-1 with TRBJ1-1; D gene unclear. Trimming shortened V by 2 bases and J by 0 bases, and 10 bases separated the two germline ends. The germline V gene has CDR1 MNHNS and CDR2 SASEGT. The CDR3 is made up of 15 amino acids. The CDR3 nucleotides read TGTGCCAGCAGTGAACGGCGGCTATTGAACACTGAAGCTTTCTTT. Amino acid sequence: CASSERRLLNTEAFF.

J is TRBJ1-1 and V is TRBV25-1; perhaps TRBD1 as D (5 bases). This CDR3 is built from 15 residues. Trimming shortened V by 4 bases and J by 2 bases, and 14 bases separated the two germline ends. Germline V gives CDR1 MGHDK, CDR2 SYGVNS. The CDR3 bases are TGTGCCAGCAGTGGGCCGGGGCCCGAAAACACTGAAGCTTTCTTT. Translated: CASSGPGPENTEAFF.

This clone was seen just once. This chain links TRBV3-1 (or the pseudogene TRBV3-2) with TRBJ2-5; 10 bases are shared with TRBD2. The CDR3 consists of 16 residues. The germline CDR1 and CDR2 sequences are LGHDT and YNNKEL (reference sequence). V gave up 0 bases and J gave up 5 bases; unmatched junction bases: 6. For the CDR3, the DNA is TGTGCCAGCAGCCAAGAGTCTAGCGGGAGTAGGGAGACCCAGTACTTC. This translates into CASSQESSGSRETQYF.

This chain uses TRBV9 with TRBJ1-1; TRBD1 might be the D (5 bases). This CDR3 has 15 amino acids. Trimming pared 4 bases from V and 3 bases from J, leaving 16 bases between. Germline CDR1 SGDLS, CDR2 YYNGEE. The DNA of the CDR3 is TGTGCCAGCAGCTCGTCCAGGGTCGGCCACACTGAAGCTTTCTTT. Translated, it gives CASSSSRVGHTEAFF.

This CDR3 reads CASSPNLDRGNYYGYTF. The CDR3 DNA sequence: TGTGCCAGCAGCCCCAACCTTGACAGGGGCAACTACTATGGCTACACCTTC. This chain links TRBV7-2 with TRBJ1-2, with 8 bases aligning to TRBD1. CDR3 length: 17 amino acids. Germline trimming cut 5 bases from V and 3 bases from J; bases unmatched to any gene: 14. Germline V gene sequence: CDR1 SGHTA, CDR2 FQGNSA.

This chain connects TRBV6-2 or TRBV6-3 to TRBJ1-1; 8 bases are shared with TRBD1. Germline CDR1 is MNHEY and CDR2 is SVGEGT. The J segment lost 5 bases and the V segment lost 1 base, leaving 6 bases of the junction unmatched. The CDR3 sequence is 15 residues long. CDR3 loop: CASSYLDRAGTEAFF. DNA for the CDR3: TGTGCCAGCAGTTACTTGGACAGGGCAGGGACTGAAGCTTTCTTT.

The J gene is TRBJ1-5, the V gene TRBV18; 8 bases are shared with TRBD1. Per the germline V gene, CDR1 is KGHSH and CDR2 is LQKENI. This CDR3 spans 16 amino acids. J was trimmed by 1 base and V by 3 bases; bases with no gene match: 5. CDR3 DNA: TGTGCCAGCTCACCTGGGACAGGACTGAGCAATCAGCCCCAGCATTTT. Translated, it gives CASSPGTGLSNQPQHF. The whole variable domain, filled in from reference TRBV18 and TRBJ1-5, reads NAGVMQNPRHLVRRRGQEARLRCSPMKGHSHVYWYRQLPEEGLKFMVYLQKENIIDESGMPKERFSAEFPKEGPSILRIQQVVRGDSAAYFCASSPGTGLSNQPQHFGDGTRLSIL.

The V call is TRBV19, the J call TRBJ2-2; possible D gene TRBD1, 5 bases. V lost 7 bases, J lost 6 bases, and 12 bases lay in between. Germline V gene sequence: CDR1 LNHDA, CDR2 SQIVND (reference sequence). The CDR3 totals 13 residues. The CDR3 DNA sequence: TGTGCCAGTATAGGGGTCTCTGCCGGGGAGCTGTTTTTT. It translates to CASIGVSAGELFF.

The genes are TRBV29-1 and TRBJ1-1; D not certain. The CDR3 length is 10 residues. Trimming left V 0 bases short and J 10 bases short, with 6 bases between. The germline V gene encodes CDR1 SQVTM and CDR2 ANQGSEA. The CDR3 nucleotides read TGCAGCGTTGAAGATCAAGGAGCTTTCTTT. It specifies CSVEDQGAFF.

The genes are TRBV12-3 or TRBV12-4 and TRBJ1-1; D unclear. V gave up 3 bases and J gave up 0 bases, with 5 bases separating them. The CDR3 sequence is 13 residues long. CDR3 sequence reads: CASSLRVNTEAFF. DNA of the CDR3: TGTGCCAGCAGTTTGAGGGTGAACACTGAAGCTTTCTTT.

The CDR3, as DNA: TGTGCCAGCAGCTTAGAAAGTAAGGGCACCGGGGAGCTGTTTTTT. Amino acids: CASSLESKGTGELFF. The rearrangement uses TRBV11-3 and TRBJ2-2; no definite D call. The CDR3 spans 15 residues. CDR1 SGHNT and CDR2 YENEEA come from the germline V gene. V lost 0 bases and J lost 4, with 9 bases in between. Using reference TRBV11-3 and TRBJ2-2 for the parts outside the CDR3, the full variable domain is EAGVVQSPRYKIIEKKQPVAFWCNPISGHNTLYWYLQNLGQGPELLIRYENEEAVDDSQLPKDRFSAERLKGVDSTLKIQPAELGDSAVYLCASSLESKGTGELFFGEGSRLTVL.

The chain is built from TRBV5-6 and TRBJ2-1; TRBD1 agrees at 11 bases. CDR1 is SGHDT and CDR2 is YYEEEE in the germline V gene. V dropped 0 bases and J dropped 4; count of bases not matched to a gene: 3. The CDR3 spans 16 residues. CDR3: CASSLGTGGIYNEQFF. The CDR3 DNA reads TGTGCCAGCAGCTTGGGGACAGGGGGCATATACAATGAGCAGTTCTTC.

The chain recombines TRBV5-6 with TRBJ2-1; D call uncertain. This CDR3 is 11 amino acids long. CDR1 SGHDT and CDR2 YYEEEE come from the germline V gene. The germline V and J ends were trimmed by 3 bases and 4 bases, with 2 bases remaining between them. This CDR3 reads CASSSYNEQFF. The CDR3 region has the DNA TGTGCCAGCAGCTCGTACAATGAGCAGTTCTTC.

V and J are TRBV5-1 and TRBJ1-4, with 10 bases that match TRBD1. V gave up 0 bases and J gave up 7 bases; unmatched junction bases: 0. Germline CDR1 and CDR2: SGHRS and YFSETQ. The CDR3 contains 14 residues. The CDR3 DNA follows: TGCGCCAGCAGCTTGGGGACAGGGGGTGAAAAACTGTTTTTT. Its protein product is CASSLGTGGEKLFF.

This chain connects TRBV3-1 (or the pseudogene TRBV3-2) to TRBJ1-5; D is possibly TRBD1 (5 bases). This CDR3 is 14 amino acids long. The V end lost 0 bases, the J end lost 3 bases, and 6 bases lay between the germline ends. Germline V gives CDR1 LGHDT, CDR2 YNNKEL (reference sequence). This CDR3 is CASSQETVNQPQHF. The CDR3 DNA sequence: TGTGCCAGCAGCCAAGAGACAGTCAATCAGCCCCAGCATTTT.

CDR3 residues: CASSIWTTLFDIPGEQYF. In DNA, the CDR3 is TGTGCCAGTAGTATATGGACAACCCTCTTTGACATTCCTGGCGAGCAGTACTTC. V is TRBV19 and J is TRBJ2-7; possible D gene TRBD1, 5 bases. V gave up 2 bases and J gave up 6 bases, with 26 bases separating them. From germline, CDR1 is LNHDA and CDR2 SQIVND (reference sequence). There are 18 residues in the CDR3.

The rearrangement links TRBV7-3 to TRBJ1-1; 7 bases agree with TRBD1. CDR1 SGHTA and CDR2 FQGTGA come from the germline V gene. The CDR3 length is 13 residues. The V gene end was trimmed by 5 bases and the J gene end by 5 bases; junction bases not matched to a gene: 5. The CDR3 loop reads CASSPTGVTEAFF. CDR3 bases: TGTGCCAGCAGCCCAACAGGGGTAACTGAAGCTTTCTTT.

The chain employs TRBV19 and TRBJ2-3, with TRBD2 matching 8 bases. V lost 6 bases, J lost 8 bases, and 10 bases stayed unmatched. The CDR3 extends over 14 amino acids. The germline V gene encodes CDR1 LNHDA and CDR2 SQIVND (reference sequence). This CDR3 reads CASSSGLGIATQYF. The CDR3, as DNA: TGTGCCAGTAGCTCGGGACTAGGGATCGCTACGCAGTATTTT. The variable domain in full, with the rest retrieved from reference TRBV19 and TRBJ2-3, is DGGITQSPKYLFRKEGQNVTLSCEQNLNHDAMYWYRQDPGQGLRLIYYSQIVNDFQKGDIAEGYSVSREKKESFPLTVTSAQKNPTAFYLCASSSGLGIATQYFGPGTRLTVL.

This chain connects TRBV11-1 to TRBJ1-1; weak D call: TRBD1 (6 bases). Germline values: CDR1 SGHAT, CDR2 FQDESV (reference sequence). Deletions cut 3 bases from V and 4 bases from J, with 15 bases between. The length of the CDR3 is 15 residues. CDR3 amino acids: CASSLGTGRSTEAFF. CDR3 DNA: TGTGCCAGCAGCTTGGGCACAGGGAGGTCCACTGAAGCTTTCTTT.

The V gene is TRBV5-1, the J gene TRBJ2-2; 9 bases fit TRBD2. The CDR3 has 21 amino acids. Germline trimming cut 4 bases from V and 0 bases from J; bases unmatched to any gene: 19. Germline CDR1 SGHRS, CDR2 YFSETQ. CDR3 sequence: CASSRDPGDLAGISNTGELFF. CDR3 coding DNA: TGCGCCAGCAGCAGAGACCCGGGGGATCTAGCGGGGATCTCGAACACCGGGGAGCTGTTTTTT.

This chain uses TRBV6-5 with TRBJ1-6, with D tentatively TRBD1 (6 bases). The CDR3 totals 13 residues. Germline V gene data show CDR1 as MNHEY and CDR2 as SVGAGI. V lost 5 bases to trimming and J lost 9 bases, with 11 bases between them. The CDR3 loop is CASSRQEGSPLHF. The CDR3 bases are TGTGCCAGCAGTAGACAGGAGGGTTCACCCCTCCACTTT.

The CDR3 DNA reads as TGTGCCACCAGTCCCGGGACAGGGAACTATGAGCAGTTCTTC. Its translation: CATSPGTGNYEQFF. The rearrangement links TRBV24-1 to TRBJ2-1, with TRBD1 identical over 9 bases. The CDR3 has 14 amino acids. Germline loops: CDR1 KGHDR, CDR2 SFDVKD. V lost 6 bases to trimming and J lost 8 bases; unmatched junction nucleotides: 7.

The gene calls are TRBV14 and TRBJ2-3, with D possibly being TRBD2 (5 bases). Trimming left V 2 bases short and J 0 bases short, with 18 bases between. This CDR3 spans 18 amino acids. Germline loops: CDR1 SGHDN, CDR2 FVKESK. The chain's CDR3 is CASSQLPSTITSTDTQYF. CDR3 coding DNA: TGTGCCAGCAGCCAATTGCCTTCGACTATCACTAGCACAGATACGCAGTATTTT.

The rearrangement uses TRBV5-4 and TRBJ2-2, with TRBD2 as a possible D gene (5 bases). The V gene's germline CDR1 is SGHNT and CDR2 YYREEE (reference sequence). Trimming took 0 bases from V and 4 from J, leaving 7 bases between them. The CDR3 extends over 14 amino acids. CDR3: CASSLARGTGELFF. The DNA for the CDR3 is TGTGCCAGCAGCTTGGCCCGGGGCACCGGGGAGCTGTTTTTT.

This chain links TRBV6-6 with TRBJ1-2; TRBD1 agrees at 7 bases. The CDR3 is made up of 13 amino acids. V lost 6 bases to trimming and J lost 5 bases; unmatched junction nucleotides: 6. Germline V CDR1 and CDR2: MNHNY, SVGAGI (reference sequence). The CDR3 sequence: CASSPDRAYGYTF. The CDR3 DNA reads TGTGCCAGCAGCCCTGACAGGGCGTATGGCTACACCTTC.

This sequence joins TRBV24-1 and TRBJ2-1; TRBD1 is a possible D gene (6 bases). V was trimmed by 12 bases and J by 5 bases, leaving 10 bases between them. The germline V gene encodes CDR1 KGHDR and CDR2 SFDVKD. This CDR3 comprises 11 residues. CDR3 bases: TGTGCCGTACAGGGCAACAATGAGCAGTTCTTC. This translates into CAVQGNNEQFF.

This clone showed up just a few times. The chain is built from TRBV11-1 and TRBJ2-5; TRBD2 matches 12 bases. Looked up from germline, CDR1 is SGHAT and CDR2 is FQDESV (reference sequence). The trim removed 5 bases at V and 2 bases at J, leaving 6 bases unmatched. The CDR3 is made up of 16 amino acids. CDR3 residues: CASSARLAGEQETQYF. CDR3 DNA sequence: TGTGCCAGCAGCGCCAGACTAGCGGGGGAGCAAGAGACCCAGTACTTC.

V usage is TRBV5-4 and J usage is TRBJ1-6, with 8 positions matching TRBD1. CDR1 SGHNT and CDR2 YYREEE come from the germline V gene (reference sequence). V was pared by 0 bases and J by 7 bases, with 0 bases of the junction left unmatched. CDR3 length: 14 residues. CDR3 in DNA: TGTGCCAGCAGCTTGGGGACAGGGAATTCACCCCTCCACTTT. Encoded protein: CASSLGTGNSPLHF.

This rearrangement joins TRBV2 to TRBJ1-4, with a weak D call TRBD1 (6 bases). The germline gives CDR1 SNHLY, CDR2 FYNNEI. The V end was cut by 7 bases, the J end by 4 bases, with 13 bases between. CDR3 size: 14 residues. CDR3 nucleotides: TGTGCCAGCAAAAAGGACAGCGGTAATGAAAAACTGTTTTTT. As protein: CASKKDSGNEKLFF.